The 18 T cell receptor beta chains listed next were all sequenced from one sample in a study of T-cell reconstitution after alpha-beta-depleted transplantation in children. Unique molecular identifiers were used to barcode this TCRbeta library. TCRdb analysed the PCR reads with MiXCR anew, one entry per CDR3 protein. This sample has around 420,000 distinct CDR3 sequences; 15% to 20% occur once, and the top ten carry approximately 28%. The sequenced sample was PBMCs, mostly from graft donor cells, obtained 360 days after TCRalphabeta/CD19-depleted stem cell transplant. The receptor source for this set is a boy in the first two years of life who had a stem cell transplant for Wiskott-Aldrich syndrome, so the T cells may come from the graft donor.

In this sample, this clonotype turned up a few times. V usage is TRBV5-1 and J usage is TRBJ2-3, with a possible D match to TRBD2 (6 bases). The CDR3 contains 15 residues. Trimming took off 4 bases at V and 0 bases at J, with 12 bases between the two ends. The V gene's germline CDR1 is SGHRS and CDR2 YFSETQ. DNA for the CDR3: TGCGCCAGCAGCATAGCGGCACTCAGCACAGATACGCAGTATTTT. Translation gives CASSIAALSTDTQYF.

V is TRBV25-1 and J is TRBJ2-1; TRBD1 matches 7 bases. V was clipped by 1 base and J by 4 bases; unmatched bases: 4. Germline V gene data show CDR1 as MGHDK and CDR2 as SYGVNS. CDR3 size: 15 residues. The CDR3 DNA sequence: TGTGCCAGCAGTGAATTAGGGGGCGGGTACAATGAGCAGTTCTTC. It yields the protein CASSELGGGYNEQFF.

V usage is TRBV12-3 or TRBV12-4 and J usage is TRBJ2-2, with D perhaps TRBD1 (6 bases). With 7 bases removed from V and 5 bases from J, the gap between germline ends came to 17 bases. The CDR3 has 15 amino acids. The CDR3 DNA is TGTGCCAGCAAGGTGGACAGAATTTTGACCGGGGAGCTGTTTTTT. Amino acid sequence: CASKVDRILTGELFF.

The table lists this clonotype with a few counts. The rearrangement joins TRBV28 to TRBJ1-5; maybe TRBD1 (5 bases). The CDR3 is made up of 14 amino acids. Trimming shortened V by 6 bases and J by 5 bases, and 14 bases separated the two germline ends. Germline assignment: CDR1 MDHEN and CDR2 SYDVKM. The CDR3: CASRQAGSDQPQHF. The CDR3 nucleotides are TGTGCCAGCAGGCAAGCAGGGTCGGATCAGCCCCAGCATTTT.

In its sample, this clonotype was seen a few times. This chain links TRBV6-2 or TRBV6-3 with TRBJ1-1; the D is unclear. Deletions cut 5 bases from V and 11 bases from J, with 18 bases between. Germline V lookup: CDR1 MNHEY, CDR2 SVGEGT. CDR3 length: 13 residues. CDR3 DNA sequence: TGTGCCAGCAGTGCAGATCCCATTCGGAGGGCTTTCTTT. It yields the protein CASSADPIRRAFF.

This clonotype was counted between two and nine times. The V call is TRBV6-5, the J call TRBJ2-3; 13 bases match TRBD2. J lost 5 bases, V lost 0 bases, and 2 bases had no gene match. The CDR3 covers 16 residues. CDR1 is MNHEY and CDR2 is SVGAGI in the germline V gene. CDR3 bases: TGTGCCAGCAGTTACTCAACTAGCGGGGGGGAAGATACGCAGTATTTT. It encodes CASSYSTSGGEDTQYF.

In its sample, this clonotype was seen a few times. This clone may be a read error of a much larger clone one base away. The chain couples TRBV7-2 to TRBJ2-5, with D hard to call. Germline V gives CDR1 SGHTA, CDR2 FQGNSA. V lost 3 bases and J 5 bases, leaving 4 bases between the germline ends. The CDR3 is made up of 11 amino acids. The CDR3 loop is CASSFWETQYF. The CDR3 DNA is TGTGCCAGCAGCTTTTGGGAGACCCAGTACTTC.

This clonotype has a handful of counts. The chain is built from TRBV6-2 or TRBV6-3 and TRBJ2-1, with 9 bases fitting TRBD2. CDR3 size: 17 residues. The germline gives CDR1 MNHEY, CDR2 SVGEGT. The junction had 13 bases not matched to a gene; V was cut back by 5 bases and J by 5 bases. The DNA for the CDR3 is TGTGCCAGCAGTCCCCCTCGCGGGAGGGCCTACCACAATGAGCAGTTCTTC. Translating it yields CASSPPRGRAYHNEQFF.

This clonotype has only a few counts. The chain carries TRBV12-3 or TRBV12-4 and TRBJ2-1; a possible D gene is TRBD2 (5 bases). This CDR3 has 14 residues. The V gene lost 7 bases and the J gene lost 4 bases, with 14 bases spanning the gap. CDR3 bases: TGTGCCAGCACCCTAGGTCTAGCTTACAATGAGCAGTTCTTC. Protein: CASTLGLAYNEQFF.

The chain carries TRBV11-3 and TRBJ2-5; 8 positions agree with TRBD1. Germline assignment: CDR1 SGHNT and CDR2 YENEEA. J lost 5 bases, V lost 3 bases, and 8 bases had no gene match. The CDR3 runs 15 residues. The CDR3 nucleotides are TGTGCCAGCAGCTTCCCCAGGACAGGGTCGGAGACCCAGTACTTC. It encodes CASSFPRTGSETQYF. Supplemented by reference TRBV11-3 and TRBJ2-5, the full variable domain reads EAGVVQSPRYKIIEKKQPVAFWCNPISGHNTLYWYLQNLGQGPELLIRYENEEAVDDSQLPKDRFSAERLKGVDSTLKIQPAELGDSAVYLCASSFPRTGSETQYFGPGTRLLVL.

This clonotype has a count of ten or more. The rearrangement joins TRBV12-3 or TRBV12-4 to TRBJ2-3, with 11 bases fitting TRBD2. Trimming at V came to 3 bases and at J to 10 bases, leaving 9 bases not matched to a gene. This CDR3 is 15 amino acids long. For the CDR3, the DNA is TGTGCCAGCAGTTTGGGGACTAGCGGCACCGAGGCGCAGTATTTT. Protein: CASSLGTSGTEAQYF.

This clonotype turned up a few times. The rearrangement uses TRBV12-3 or TRBV12-4 and TRBJ2-5, with D perhaps TRBD1 (6 bases). With 6 bases removed from V and 1 base from J, the gap between germline ends came to 9 bases. This CDR3 comprises 13 residues. The CDR3 DNA reads TGTGCCAGCAGCGGACAGCTCCAAGAGACCCAGTACTTC. It codes for CASSGQLQETQYF.

This clonotype was seen more than once but under ten times. The J gene is TRBJ2-4, the V gene TRBV12-3 or TRBV12-4, with a tentative D call TRBD1 (6 bases). Between the trimmed V and J ends, which lost 3 bases and 3 bases, there was a span of 12 bases. This CDR3 has 15 residues. CDR3 nucleotide sequence: TGTGCCAGCAGTTTCGCAGGGGACGGCAAAAACATTCAGTACTTC. It translates to CASSFAGDGKNIQYF.

The V and J genes are TRBV27 and TRBJ2-7; D may be TRBD1 (6 bases). V was shortened by 2 bases and J by 1 base, with 15 bases between the two germline ends. Germline CDR1 and CDR2: MNHEY and SMNVEV (reference sequence). CDR3 length: 16 amino acids. CDR3 sequence: CASSLGQTKGSYEQYF. In DNA, the CDR3 is TGTGCCAGCAGTTTAGGACAGACCAAAGGGTCCTACGAGCAGTACTTC.

This rearrangement joins TRBV11-2 to TRBJ2-4; D not resolved. The germline CDR1 and CDR2 sequences are SGHAT and FQNNGV. The CDR3 sequence is 14 residues long. The germline V and J ends were trimmed by 1 base and 2 bases, with 6 bases remaining between them. In nucleotides, the CDR3 is TGTGCCAGCAGCTTAGCCGGGCCCAAAAACATTCAGTACTTC. Residues: CASSLAGPKNIQYF.

The V gene is TRBV3-1, the J gene TRBJ2-1; the match to TRBD1 covers 8 bases. The CDR3 contains 16 residues. In germline, CDR1 is LGHDT, CDR2 YNNKEL (reference sequence). Trimming at V came to 6 bases and at J to 11 bases, leaving 18 bases not matched to a gene. CDR3 nucleotides: TGTGCCAGCAGTAATATATTAGCTCAGGGGGCTTTTCAGCAGTTCTTC. Translated, it gives CASSNILAQGAFQQFF.

This clonotype is a singleton in its sample. This rearrangement joins TRBV2 to TRBJ2-1; D is possibly TRBD2 (5 bases). The germline gives CDR1 SNHLY, CDR2 FYNNEI. Between the trimmed V and J ends, which lost 3 bases and 4 bases, there was a span of 13 bases. There are 15 residues in the CDR3. The DNA for the CDR3 is TGTGCCAGCAGTGACCGGGGATCTCAATACAATGAGCAGTTCTTC. Translated: CASSDRGSQYNEQFF. The variable domain in full, with the rest retrieved from reference TRBV2 and TRBJ2-1, is EPEVTQTPSHQVTQMGQEVILRCVPISNHLYFYWYRQILGQKVEFLVSFYNNEISEKSEIFDDQFSVERPDGSNFTLKIRSTKLEDSAMYFCASSDRGSQYNEQFFGPGTRLTVL.

This clonotype was seen a few times. The chain has TRBV10-3 and TRBJ2-2; 9 positions agree with TRBD2. The CDR3 extends over 16 amino acids. V lost 4 bases to trimming and J lost 1 base; unmatched junction nucleotides: 4. CDR1 ENHRY and CDR2 SYGVKD come from the germline V gene. The CDR3 region has the DNA TGTGCCATCAGTGGCTTGACTAGCGGGAACACCGGGGAGCTGTTTTTT. Its protein product is CAISGLTSGNTGELFF.